This TCR beta chain appears in the sequencing data of a study of CD8+CD57+ T cells in acquired aplastic anemia. CDR1 and CDR2 from the germline V gene are KGHDR and SFDVKD. Trimming took off 3 bases at V and 5 bases at J, with 18 bases between the two ends. This CDR3 spans 16 amino acids. Both TCR beta VDJ combination and CDR3 sequence profiling were carried out. Genomic DNA was the template for this profiling. TCRdb passed the reads through MiXCR, listing each CDR3 protein once. The sample includes under 200,000 distinct CDR3 sequences, under 70% of them seen just once. This sequence was found in a human donor with severe aplastic anemia or a healthy control (not recorded which). The sample taken for sequencing was sorted CD4+, CD8+, or CD8+CD57+ T cells (not recorded which) from PBMCs. The chain is built from TRBV24-1 and TRBJ1-2, with D hard to call. CDR3 nucleotides: TGTGCCACCAGTGATAACAAGGCCGATAAACTATATGGCTACACCTTC. Translating it yields CATSDNKADKLYGYTF.